This T cell receptor (beta chain) was sequenced for a study of T-cell reconstitution after alpha-beta-depleted transplantation in children. Researchers prepared the TCRbeta library using unique molecular identifiers, the study reports. TCRdb passed the PCR reads through MiXCR, listing each CDR3 protein once. The sample lists 350,000 to 450,000 distinct CDR3 sequences; 20% were seen once. The CDR3 totals 12 residues. Germline assignment: CDR1 SNHLY and CDR2 FYNNEI. Trimming pared 5 bases from V and 12 bases from J, leaving 14 bases between. This rearrangement joins TRBV2 to TRBJ2-1; D might be TRBD1 (7 bases). Sequencing was performed on PBMCs from the stem cell graft donor, taken from the stem cell graft. The sequence came from a human donor who donated a stem cell graft to a child with acute myeloid leukemia. CDR3 amino acids: CASSKEGAWQFF. Here the CDR3 DNA reads TGTGCCAGCAGTAAGGAGGGGGCTTGGCAGTTCTTC.